This is a list of T cell receptor beta chains from one sample in a study of Graves' ophthalmopathy and Graves' hyperthyroidism. Each CDR3 protein gets one entry after TCRdb re-called the multiplex PCR reads with MiXCR. In the table there are nearly 400,000 distinct CDR3 sequences, about 17% of which are singletons. Sample: peripheral blood. These receptors all come from a woman aged 18-29 years with Graves' ophthalmopathy. Each CDR3 is given with its conserved first and last residue. A D gene is named only where the DNA matches it firmly. Clone size is stated in some rows and not others, as once, few, many or a class when expanded.

V	D	J	size	CDR3	DNA
TRBV12-3/TRBV12-4	.	TRBJ2-7	.	CASSPLAGGANEQYF	TGTGCCAGCAGCCCGTTGGCGGGTGGGGCAAACGAGCAGTACTTC
TRBV9	.	TRBJ2-2	many	CASSVPRGGVNTGELFF	TGTGCCAGCAGCGTTCCCCGAGGGGGGGTTAACACCGGGGAGCTGTTTTTT
TRBV12-3/TRBV12-4	.	TRBJ1-5	.	CASRNSYLSNQPQHF	TGTGCCAGCAGAAACTCGTACCTTAGCAATCAGCCCCAGCATTTT
TRBV6-1	TRBD1	TRBJ1-2	.	CASNHRDRSGGYTF	TGTGCCAGCAATCACCGGGACAGATCGGGTGGCTACACCTTC
TRBV6-1	.	TRBJ2-5	.	CASSARGTETQYF	TGTGCCAGCAGCGCCAGGGGAACAGAGACCCAGTACTTC
TRBV9	TRBD2	TRBJ2-2	many	CASSSGTTNTGELFF	TGTGCCAGCAGCTCCGGGACTACGAACACCGGGGAGCTGTTTTTT
TRBV3-1	TRBD1	TRBJ1-2	.	CASSRTGRGNYGYTF	TGTGCCAGCAGCCGGACAGGGAGAGGTAACTATGGCTACACCTTC
TRBV7-8	.	TRBJ1-1	many	CASSLGWAMVMNTEAFF	TGTGCCAGCAGCTTAGGCTGGGCAATGGTCATGAACACTGAAGCTTTCTTT
TRBV29-1	.	TRBJ1-2	many	CSVVTPLGQSTNYGYTF	TGCAGCGTTGTGACCCCCTTAGGACAGTCTACTAACTATGGCTACACCTTC
TRBV27	.	TRBJ2-5	many	CASSPGRETQYF	TGTGCCAGCAGTCCGGGGAGGGAGACCCAGTACTTC
TRBV30	.	TRBJ2-7	many	CAWSLGVVGPDEQYF	TGTGCCTGGAGTTTAGGGGTTGTGGGGCCTGACGAGCAGTACTTC
TRBV20-1	TRBD1	TRBJ1-5	.	CSAGRPGQATSNQPQHF	TGCAGTGCGGGGCGACCGGGACAGGCGACTAGCAATCAGCCCCAGCATTTT
TRBV19	.	TRBJ1-5	many	CASSLRGAGNQPQHF	TGTGCCAGTTCACTGCGGGGGGCTGGCAATCAGCCCCAGCATTTT
TRBV6-1	.	TRBJ1-1	.	CASSERGSGILTEAFF	TGTGCCAGCAGTGAACGTGGTTCGGGGATTCTAACTGAAGCTTTCTTT
TRBV7-2	TRBD2	TRBJ2-7	many	CASSRTRNEQYF	TGTGCCAGCAGCCGGACTAGGAACGAGCAGTACTTC
TRBV20-1	.	TRBJ2-5	many	CSATDSDQETQYF	TGCAGTGCTACGGACAGCGACCAAGAGACCCAGTACTTC
TRBV30	TRBD2	TRBJ2-1	many	CAWSRGGGRDEQFF	TGTGCCTGGAGTCGAGGCGGGGGTAGGGATGAGCAGTTCTTC
TRBV6-5	.	TRBJ2-7	many	CASSYGLVGSYEQYF	TGTGCCAGCAGTTACGGGTTAGTCGGGAGTTACGAGCAGTACTTC
TRBV28	.	TRBJ2-7	many	CASIPGKVNEQYF	TGTGCCAGCATCCCGGGGAAGGTCAACGAGCAGTACTTC
TRBV20-1	.	TRBJ1-1	.	CRALPGLRDEAFF	TGCAGAGCCTTGCCCGGACTCAGAGATGAAGCTTTCTTT
TRBV7-9	.	TRBJ2-7	once	CASSLAQRDEQYF	TGTGCCAGCAGCTTAGCGCAGAGGGACGAGCAGTACTTC
TRBV6-1	.	TRBJ2-2	many	CASRFSVNTGELFF	TGTGCCAGCAGATTTAGCGTTAACACCGGGGAGCTGTTTTTT
TRBV18	.	TRBJ2-5	once	CASSSPFQETQYF	TGTGCCAGCTCTTCCCCTTTCCAAGAGACCCAGTACTTC
TRBV6-5	.	TRBJ2-5	.	CASKPGLETQYF	TGTGCCAGCAAGCCAGGTTTAGAGACCCAGTACTTC
TRBV6-2/TRBV6-3	.	TRBJ1-5	many	CASSSGRPQPQHF	TGTGCCAGCAGTTCGGGGCGGCCTCAGCCCCAGCATTTT
TRBV19	.	TRBJ1-2	many	CASANRYYGYTF	TGTGCCAGTGCTAATAGGTACTATGGCTACACCTTC
TRBV6-5	TRBD1	TRBJ2-7	.	CASSSSTGASF	TGTGCCAGCAGTTCATCGACAGGGGCAAGCTTC
TRBV12-3/TRBV12-4	.	TRBJ1-2	few	CASSGGLESYGYTF	TGTGCCAGCAGCGGGGGCCTCGAGAGCTATGGCTACACCTTC
TRBV19	.	TRBJ2-7	many	CASSLSFRADDEQYF	TGTGCCAGTAGCCTGTCCTTCAGGGCAGACGACGAGCAGTACTTC